A single T cell receptor beta chain is shown here with its context. Its matching antigen is unknown. This record belongs to a study of vaccination and CD4 T cells after COVID-19. Treatment of the sample: roughly 11-day PBMC culture with coronavirus spike peptide pools or control peptides (ViraFEST assay). Culture conditions combined 2 million to 2.5 million PBMCs per well with 9.5 to 10 IU/ml IL-2 and 8.5 to 10 ug/ml peptide pools. With approximately nine days of culture completed, CD4+ T cells were isolated by negative selection. The Oncomine TCR Beta short-read assay was applied to DNA of cultured CD4+ T cells. Via MiXCR, TCRdb re-called the PCR reads, giving one row per CDR3 protein. The repertoire consists of roughly 10,000 distinct CDR3 sequences, with approximately 73% occurring once and the leading ten covering around 7.6%. Material for sequencing was CD4+ T cells from blood, cultured in vitro. The receptor comes from a human donor who had recovered from COVID-19.

The CDR3 region is CASSGGQFNSPLHF. CDR3 coding DNA: TGTGCCAGCAGCGGGGGACAATTTAATTCACCCCTCCACTTT. J is TRBJ1-6 and V is TRBV7-2; a possible D gene is TRBD1 (6 bases). V was cut by 5 bases and J by 6 bases, with 11 bases left in between. This CDR3 region has 14 residues. Germline V lookup: CDR1 SGHTA, CDR2 FQGNSA.